This T cell receptor beta chain is drawn from a study of long-term antiretroviral therapy in people with HIV. There are 16 residues in the CDR3. The V gene's germline CDR1 is SGHRS and CDR2 YFSETQ. The ends lost 0 bases at V and 6 bases at J; junction bases unmatched: 4. Survey level was the resolution at which the v3.0 immunoSEQ assay ran. Clones were sequenced by immunoSEQ multiplex PCR, and TCRdb holds only the in-frame ones, with some missing. The data contain around 27,000 clones, over 75% of them singletons. The specimen comprised unsorted PBMCs, sampled 3 years after starting antiretroviral therapy. V gene TRBV5-1 combines with J gene TRBJ1-6; 9 bases are shared with TRBD1. The TCR sequence derives from a man in his forties with HIV. CDR3 amino acids: CASSLDPTGGNSPLHF. The CDR3 DNA reads TGCGCCAGCAGCTTGGACCCGACAGGGGGTAATTCACCCCTCCACTTT. Drawing the rest from reference TRBV5-1 and TRBJ1-6, the complete variable domain is KAGVTQTPRYLIKTRGQQVTLSCSPISGHRSVSWYQQTPGQGLQFLFEYFSETQRNKGNFPGRFSGRQFSNSRSEMNVSTLELGDSALYLCASSLDPTGGNSPLHFGNGTRLTVT.